This TCR beta chain was sequenced for a study of blood T cells in healthy people across ages (dated by TCRdb to between 2014 and 2016). For the wider study: In model experiments, template switching captured roughly one uniquely barcoded TCR beta cDNA molecule for every two T cells. Using deep sequencing normalized with unique cDNA molecular identifiers, the study measured how TCR beta repertoire diversity changes with age. Donors were grouped into four age groups: young (average 16 years), middle-aged (around 39), aged (around 60) and long-lived (approximately 82). To avoid experimental bias, donors of different ages were spread randomly across the sequencing lanes. For two donors (one aged 18 to 29 and one aged 80 or older), the study analyzed two additional independent replicas of 1 million unique cDNA reads from the same blood draw. The study at large found these results: Donor CMV infection status was unknown, potentially confounding age-related changes in expanded clonotypes. Observed TCR beta diversity correlated strongly with the percentage of naive T cells measured by flow cytometry. Observed TCR beta diversity per million T cells fell roughly linearly with age, and a significant reduction was already apparent by age roughly 40. Bulk unsorted PBMC profiling prevented conclusive comparison of naive and antigen-experienced compartments. The long-lived group showed more naive CD4+ T cells, fewer expanded clones and increased TCR diversity than the aged group, suggesting age selection. Estimates of total diversity based on one million sequenced T cells were considered lower bounds and underestimates.

As encoded in the germline V gene, CDR1 is SGHTA while CDR2 is FQGTGA. Trimming costs V 2 bases and J 0 bases, and their ends lie 4 bases apart. The CDR3 runs 13 residues from the cysteine to the phenylalanine. The only DNA kept is the CDR3, 39 bases in frame from the first base. Concerning this clonotype itself: It lacks a known antigen. No much larger clone exists at a distance of one base, and base qualities are not known.

Library preparation used 5' RACE. Sequencing was carried out with an Illumina HiSeq 2500. A second PCR of about 7 to 12 cycles was run with a J-beta primer mix and a sample-barcoded 5' primer. A unique molecular identifier was introduced onto each TCR beta cDNA molecule by a template-switch 5' adaptor carrying 12 random nucleotides. Each sample yielded at least 3 million CDR3-containing paired-end reads. All of the RNA was converted into first-strand cDNA using the Mint cDNA synthesis kit, with a TRBC-specific oligonucleotide serving as the primer. Following uracil-DNA glycosylase treatment, a first 18-cycle PCR with universal primers M1SS and BC2_uni_R was performed on all cDNA. Processing in the source paper ran as follows. Normalization of each sample was performed by random selection of 1 million high-quality reads, each carrying a distinct molecular identifier. Instead of being binned into consensus sequences, reads with shared molecular identifiers were discarded. MiTCR, set to a Q25 quality threshold and the strictest error-elimination algorithm, was used for CDR3 identification, clonotype clustering and error correction. Lower-bound total TCR beta diversity was estimated with a nonparametric unseen species model using Euler transformation. TCRdb ran its own pipeline on the public reads, namely fastp trimming at Q25 and MiXCR clone calling, and kept in-frame beta chains. Duplicate CDR3 protein sequences are folded into a single record with the most common DNA and genes. The V and J calls reflect TCRdb's pipeline rather than the authors' work. In this sample the table shows 850,000 to 1,100,000 distinct CDR3 sequences, around two fifths of which occur a single time. Approximately 14% of the sample rests with the top ten.

The roughly 38 donors, aged 6 to 90 years, were systemically healthy Caucasian individuals from Russia. Each donor gave around 9 milliliters of peripheral blood, collected into EDTA-treated Vacutainer tubes. Ficoll-Paque density-gradient centrifugation was used to isolate PBMCs, with at least 7 million per sample. Total RNA, at least 6 micrograms per sample, was extracted from PBMCs with Trizol reagent. Naive CD45RAhigh/CD27high T cell percentages were measured by flow cytometry on a PBMC aliquot from every donor. This sequence uses TRBV7-3 and TRBJ2-5, with no D gene named confidently. The sequencing sample was made of blood. The sequence came from a man younger than 30 in good health. The nucleotide sequence is given as TGTGCCAGCAGCTTATACGACCAAGAGACCCAGTACTTC. The encoded protein is CASSLYDQETQYF.